These 3 T cell receptor beta chains were all obtained from the same sample, sequenced in a study of radiotherapy plus CTLA-4 blockade in lung cancer. Sequenced by immunoSEQ multiplex PCR; TCRdb stores in-frame clones only, minus some. Of roughly 30,000 clones in the sample, around four fifths were seen once. The specimen was peripheral blood, collected from a patient treated with radiotherapy plus ipilimumab. These receptors all stem from a human donor with non-small cell lung cancer who had stable disease on radiotherapy plus ipilimumab.

CDR3 sequence reads: CASSLAGPFPSTDTQYF. The DNA for the CDR3 is TGCGCCAGCAGCTTGGCGGGACCCTTCCCTAGCACAGATACGCAGTATTTT. The chain employs TRBV5-1 and TRBJ2-3; D tentatively reads TRBD1 or TRBD2 (5 bases each). V lost 0 bases to trimming and J lost 0 bases, with 14 bases between them. Germline CDR1 is SGHRS and CDR2 is YFSETQ. CDR3 size: 17 residues.

This clone was picked up a small number of times. J is TRBJ2-1 and V is TRBV7-8, with D possibly matching TRBD2 (6 bases). V was shortened by 3 bases and J by 8 bases, with 8 bases between the two germline ends. CDR1 SGHVS and CDR2 FQNEAQ come from the germline V gene. This CDR3 contains 12 residues. The CDR3 is CASSLGGDEQFF. The CDR3 nucleotides read TGTGCCAGCAGCTTGGGAGGCGATGAGCAGTTCTTC.

The CDR3 loop is CAIREGRTEAFF. The DNA for the CDR3 is TGTGCCATCAGAGAGGGGAGGACTGAAGCTTTCTTT. This sequence joins TRBV10-3 and TRBJ1-1; possibly TRBD1 for D (5 bases). Per germline, CDR1 ENHRY and CDR2 SYGVKD. This CDR3 has 12 amino acids. The ends were cut back, 6 bases at V and 5 bases at J, with 10 bases in the middle.